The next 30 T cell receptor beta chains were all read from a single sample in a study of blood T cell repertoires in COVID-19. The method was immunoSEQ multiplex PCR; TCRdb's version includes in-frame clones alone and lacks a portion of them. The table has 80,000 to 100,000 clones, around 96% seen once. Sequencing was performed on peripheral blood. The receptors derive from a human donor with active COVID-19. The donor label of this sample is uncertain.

The CDR3 sequence is CASSYRRGGYGYTF. The DNA for the CDR3 is TGTGCCAGCAGTTACCGACGGGGGGGCTATGGCTACACCTTC. The chain couples TRBV6-5 to TRBJ1-2, with a tentative D call TRBD1 (5 bases). This CDR3 contains 14 residues. The V end lost 2 bases, the J end lost 4 bases, and 11 bases lay between the germline ends. CDR1 and CDR2 from the germline V gene are MNHEY and SVGAGI.

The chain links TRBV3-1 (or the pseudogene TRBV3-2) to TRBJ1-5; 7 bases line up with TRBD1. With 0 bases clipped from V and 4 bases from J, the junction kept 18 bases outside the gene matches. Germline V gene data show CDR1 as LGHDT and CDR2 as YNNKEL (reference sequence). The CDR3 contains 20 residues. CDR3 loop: CASSQDLIYQGGLGNQPQHF. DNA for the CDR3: TGTGCCAGCAGCCAAGACCTAATATACCAGGGGGGTCTGGGTAATCAGCCCCAGCATTTT.

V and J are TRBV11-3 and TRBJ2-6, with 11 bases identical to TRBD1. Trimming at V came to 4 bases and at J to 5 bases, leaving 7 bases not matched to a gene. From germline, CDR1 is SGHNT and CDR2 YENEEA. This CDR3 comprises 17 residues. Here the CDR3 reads CASSSGTGGGRANVLTF. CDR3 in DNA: TGTGCCAGCAGCTCTGGGACAGGGGGAGGTAGGGCCAACGTCCTGACTTTC.

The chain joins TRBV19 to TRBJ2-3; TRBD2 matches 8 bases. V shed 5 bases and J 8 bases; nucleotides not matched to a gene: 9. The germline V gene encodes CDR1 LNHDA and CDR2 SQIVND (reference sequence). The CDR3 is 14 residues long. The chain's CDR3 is CASSPGTGGGTQYF. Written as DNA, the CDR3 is TGTGCCAGTAGTCCTGGGACGGGAGGGGGTACGCAGTATTTT. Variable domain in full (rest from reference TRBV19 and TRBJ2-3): DGGITQSPKYLFRKEGQNVTLSCEQNLNHDAMYWYRQDPGQGLRLIYYSQIVNDFQKGDIAEGYSVSREKKESFPLTVTSAQKNPTAFYLCASSPGTGGGTQYFGPGTRLTVL.

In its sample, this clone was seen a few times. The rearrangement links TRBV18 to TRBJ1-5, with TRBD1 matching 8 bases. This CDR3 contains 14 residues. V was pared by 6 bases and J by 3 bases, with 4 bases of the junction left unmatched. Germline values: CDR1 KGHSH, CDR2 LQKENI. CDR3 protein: CASSDREINQPQHF. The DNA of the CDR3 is TGTGCCAGCTCGGACAGGGAAATCAATCAGCCCCAGCATTTT.

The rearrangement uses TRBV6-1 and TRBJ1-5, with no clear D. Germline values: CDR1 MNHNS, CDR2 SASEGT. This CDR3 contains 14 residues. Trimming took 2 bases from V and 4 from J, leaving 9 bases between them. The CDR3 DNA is TGTGCCAGCAGTGAATGGGCAGCTAATCAGCCCCAGCATTTT. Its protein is CASSEWAANQPQHF.

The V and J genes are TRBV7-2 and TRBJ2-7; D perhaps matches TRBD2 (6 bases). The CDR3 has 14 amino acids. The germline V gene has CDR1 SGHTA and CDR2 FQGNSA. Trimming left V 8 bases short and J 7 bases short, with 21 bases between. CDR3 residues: CASRRGGVVGEQYF. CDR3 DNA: TGTGCCAGCCGCCGGGGCGGGGTGGTCGGAGAGCAGTACTTC.

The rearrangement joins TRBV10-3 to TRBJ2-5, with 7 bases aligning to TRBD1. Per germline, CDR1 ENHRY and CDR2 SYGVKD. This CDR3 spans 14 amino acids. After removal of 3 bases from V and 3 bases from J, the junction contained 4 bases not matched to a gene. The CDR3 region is CAISEMGQKETQYF. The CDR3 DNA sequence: TGTGCCATCAGTGAAATGGGACAGAAAGAGACCCAGTACTTC.

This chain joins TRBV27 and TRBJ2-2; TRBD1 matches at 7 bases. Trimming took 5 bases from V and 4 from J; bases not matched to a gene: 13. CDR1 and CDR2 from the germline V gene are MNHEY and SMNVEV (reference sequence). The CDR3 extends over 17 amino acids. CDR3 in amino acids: CASSRPSGTEPTGELFF. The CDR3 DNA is TGTGCCAGCAGTCGACCCTCCGGGACAGAACCCACCGGGGAGCTGTTTTTT.

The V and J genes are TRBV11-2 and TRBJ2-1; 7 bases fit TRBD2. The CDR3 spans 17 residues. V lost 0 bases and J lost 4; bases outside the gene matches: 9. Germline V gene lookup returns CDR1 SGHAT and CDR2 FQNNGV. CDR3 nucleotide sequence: TGTGCCAGCAGCTTAGATCTACAGCGGGGAAGGTACAATGAGCAGTTCTTC. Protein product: CASSLDLQRGRYNEQFF. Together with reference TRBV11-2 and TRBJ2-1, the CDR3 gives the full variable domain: EAGVAQSPRYKIIEKRQSVAFWCNPISGHATLYWYQQILGQGPKLLIQFQNNGVVDDSQLPKDRFSAERLKGVDSTLKIQPAKLEDSAVYLCASSLDLQRGRYNEQFFGPGTRLTVL.

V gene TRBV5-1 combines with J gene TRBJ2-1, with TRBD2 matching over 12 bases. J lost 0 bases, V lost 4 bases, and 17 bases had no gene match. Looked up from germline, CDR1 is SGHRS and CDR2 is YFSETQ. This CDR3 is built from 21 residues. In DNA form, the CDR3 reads TGCGCCAGCAGCGCCACTAGCGGGGGGACCTTAGTCCGCAGCTCCTACAATGAGCAGTTCTTC. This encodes CASSATSGGTLVRSSYNEQFF.

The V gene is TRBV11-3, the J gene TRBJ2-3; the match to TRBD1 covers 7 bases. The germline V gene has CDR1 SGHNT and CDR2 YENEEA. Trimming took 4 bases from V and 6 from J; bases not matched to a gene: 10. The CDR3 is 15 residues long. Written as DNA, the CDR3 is TGTGCCAGCAGCTCGTGGGCGACACAGGGGGATACGCAGTATTTT. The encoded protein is CASSSWATQGDTQYF.

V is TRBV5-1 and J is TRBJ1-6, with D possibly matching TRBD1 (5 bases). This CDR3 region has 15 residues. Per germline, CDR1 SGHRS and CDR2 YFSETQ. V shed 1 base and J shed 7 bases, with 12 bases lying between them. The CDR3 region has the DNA TGCGCCAGCAGCTTGTCAGGGACTCAAAATTCACCCCTCCACTTT. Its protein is CASSLSGTQNSPLHF.

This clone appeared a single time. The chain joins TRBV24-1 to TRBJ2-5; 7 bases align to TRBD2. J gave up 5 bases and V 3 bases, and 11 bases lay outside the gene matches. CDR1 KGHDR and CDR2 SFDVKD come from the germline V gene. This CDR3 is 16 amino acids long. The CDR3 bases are TGTGCCACCAGTGATCCCGACGGACTAGGGAAGGAGACCCAGTACTTC. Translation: CATSDPDGLGKETQYF.

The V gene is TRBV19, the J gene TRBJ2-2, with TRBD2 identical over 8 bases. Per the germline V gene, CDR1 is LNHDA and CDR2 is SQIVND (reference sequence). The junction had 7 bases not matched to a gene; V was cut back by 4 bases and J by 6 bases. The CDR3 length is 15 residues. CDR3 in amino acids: CASSSGGSSAGELFF. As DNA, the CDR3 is TGTGCCAGTAGTAGCGGGGGGAGTAGTGCCGGGGAGCTGTTTTTT.

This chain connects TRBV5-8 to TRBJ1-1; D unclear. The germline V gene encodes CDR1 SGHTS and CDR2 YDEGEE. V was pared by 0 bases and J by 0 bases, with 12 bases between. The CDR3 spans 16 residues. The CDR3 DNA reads TGTGCCAGCAGCTTGGTGTTTGAGATCATGAACACTGAAGCTTTCTTT. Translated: CASSLVFEIMNTEAFF.

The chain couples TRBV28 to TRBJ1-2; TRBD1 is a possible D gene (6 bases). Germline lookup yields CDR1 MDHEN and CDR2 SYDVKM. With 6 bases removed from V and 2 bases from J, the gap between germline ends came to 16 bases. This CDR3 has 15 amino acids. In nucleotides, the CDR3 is TGTGCCAGCAGGGACTCCTTCCAGGGGAACTATGGCTACACCTTC. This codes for CASRDSFQGNYGYTF.

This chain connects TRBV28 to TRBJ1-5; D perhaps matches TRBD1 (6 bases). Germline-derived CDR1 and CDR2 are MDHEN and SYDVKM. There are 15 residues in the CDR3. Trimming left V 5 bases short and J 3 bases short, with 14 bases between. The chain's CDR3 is CASSAHSGANQPQHF. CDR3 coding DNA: TGTGCCAGCAGTGCCCATTCAGGGGCCAATCAGCCCCAGCATTTT.

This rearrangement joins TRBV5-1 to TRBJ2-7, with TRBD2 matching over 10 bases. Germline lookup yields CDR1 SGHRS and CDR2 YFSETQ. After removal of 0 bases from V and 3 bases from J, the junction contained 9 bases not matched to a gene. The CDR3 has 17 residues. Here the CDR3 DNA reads TGCGCCAGCAGCTTGGGGTTGCTAGCGGGGGAATACTACGAGCAGTACTTC. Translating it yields CASSLGLLAGEYYEQYF.

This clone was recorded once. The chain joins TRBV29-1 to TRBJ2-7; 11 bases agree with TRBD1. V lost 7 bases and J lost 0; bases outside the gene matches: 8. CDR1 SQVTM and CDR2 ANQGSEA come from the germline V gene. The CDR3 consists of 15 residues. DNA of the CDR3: TGCAGCGCTCGAACGGGGACAGGGGGCTCCTACGAGCAGTACTTC. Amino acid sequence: CSARTGTGGSYEQYF.

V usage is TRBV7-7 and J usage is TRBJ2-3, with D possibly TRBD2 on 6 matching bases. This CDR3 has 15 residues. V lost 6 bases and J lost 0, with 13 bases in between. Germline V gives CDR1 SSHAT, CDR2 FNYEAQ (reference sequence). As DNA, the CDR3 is TGTGCCAGCAGTTACGGGGGAGCTAGCACAGATACGCAGTATTTT. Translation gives CASSYGGASTDTQYF.

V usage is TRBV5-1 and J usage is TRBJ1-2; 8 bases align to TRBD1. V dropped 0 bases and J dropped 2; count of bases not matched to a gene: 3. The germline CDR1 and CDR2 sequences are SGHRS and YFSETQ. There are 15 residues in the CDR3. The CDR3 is CASSLGRTGNYGYTF. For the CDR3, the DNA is TGCGCCAGCAGCTTGGGGCGGACAGGGAACTATGGCTACACCTTC. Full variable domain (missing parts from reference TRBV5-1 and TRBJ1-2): KAGVTQTPRYLIKTRGQQVTLSCSPISGHRSVSWYQQTPGQGLQFLFEYFSETQRNKGNFPGRFSGRQFSNSRSEMNVSTLELGDSALYLCASSLGRTGNYGYTFGSGTRLTVV.

CDR3 in amino acids: CASSPVTGGSEKLFF. CDR3 nucleotides: TGTGCCAGCAGCCCAGTGACAGGGGGTAGTGAAAAACTGTTTTTT. The J gene is TRBJ1-4, the V gene TRBV7-9, with 9 bases lining up with TRBD1. V was clipped by 5 bases and J by 7 bases; unmatched bases: 8. Germline V gene sequence: CDR1 SEHNR, CDR2 FQNEAQ (reference sequence). There are 15 residues in the CDR3.

The CDR3 sequence is CSVQGGVRYNEQFF. CDR3 DNA: TGCAGCGTCCAAGGGGGGGTCCGGTACAATGAGCAGTTCTTC. V and J are TRBV29-1 and TRBJ2-1, with a possible D match to TRBD2 (7 bases). Germline assignment: CDR1 SQVTM and CDR2 ANQGSEA. Trimming took off 6 bases at V and 4 bases at J, with 16 bases between the two ends. The CDR3 extends over 14 amino acids.

CDR3: CASSVGLAESTDTQYF. The CDR3 nucleotides read TGTGCCAGCAGCGTAGGGCTAGCGGAGAGCACAGATACGCAGTATTTT. The J gene is TRBJ2-3, the V gene TRBV9; 7 nucleotides align to TRBD2. Germline values: CDR1 SGDLS, CDR2 YYNGEE. The trim removed 0 bases at V and 0 bases at J, leaving 4 bases unmatched. There are 16 residues in the CDR3.

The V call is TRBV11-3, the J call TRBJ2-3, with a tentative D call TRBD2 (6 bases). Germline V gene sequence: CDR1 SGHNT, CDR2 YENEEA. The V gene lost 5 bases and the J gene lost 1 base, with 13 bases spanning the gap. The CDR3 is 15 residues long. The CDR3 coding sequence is TGTGCCAGCAGCCCCGGGGGATACGGCACAGATACGCAGTATTTT. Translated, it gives CASSPGGYGTDTQYF.

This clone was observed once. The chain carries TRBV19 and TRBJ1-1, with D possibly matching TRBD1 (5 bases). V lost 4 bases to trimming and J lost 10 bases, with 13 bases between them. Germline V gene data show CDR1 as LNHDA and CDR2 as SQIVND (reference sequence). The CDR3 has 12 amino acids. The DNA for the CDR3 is TGTGCCAGTAGTAGCGGGGCCACTAGAGCTTTCTTT. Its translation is CASSSGATRAFF. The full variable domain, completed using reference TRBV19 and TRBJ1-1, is DGGITQSPKYLFRKEGQNVTLSCEQNLNHDAMYWYRQDPGQGLRLIYYSQIVNDFQKGDIAEGYSVSREKKESFPLTVTSAQKNPTAFYLCASSSGATRAFFGQGTRLTVV.

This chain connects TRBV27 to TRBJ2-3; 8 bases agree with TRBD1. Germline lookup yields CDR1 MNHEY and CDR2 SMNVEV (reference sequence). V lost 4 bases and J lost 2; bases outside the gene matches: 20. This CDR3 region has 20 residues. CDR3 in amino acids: CASSSSSGGPHLLVTDTQYF. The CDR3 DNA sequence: TGTGCCAGCAGTTCATCCTCAGGGGGCCCACATCTACTAGTCACAGATACGCAGTATTTT.

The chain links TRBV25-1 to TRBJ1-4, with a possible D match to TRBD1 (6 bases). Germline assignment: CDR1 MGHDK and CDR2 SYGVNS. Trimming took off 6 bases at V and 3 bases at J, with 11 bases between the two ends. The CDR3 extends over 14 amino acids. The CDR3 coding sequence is TGTGCCAGCAGCCAGACAGGACCTAATGAAAAACTGTTTTTT. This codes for CASSQTGPNEKLFF.

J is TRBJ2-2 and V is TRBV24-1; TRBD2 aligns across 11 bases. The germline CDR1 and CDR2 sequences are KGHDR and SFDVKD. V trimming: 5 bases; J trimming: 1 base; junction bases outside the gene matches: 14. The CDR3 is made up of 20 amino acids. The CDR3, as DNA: TGTGCCACCAGTGGCCCCACCTCGACTAGCGGGGAAGGGAACACCGGGGAGCTGTTTTTT. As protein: CATSGPTSTSGEGNTGELFF.